This T cell receptor beta chain was documented in a study of blood T cell repertoires in COVID-19. Study information: The study drew acute and convalescent COVID-19 samples from the United States, Italy and Spain.

Looked up from germline, CDR1 is MDHEN and CDR2 is SYDVKM. The CDR3 is 12 residues long. Trimming shortened V by 8 bases and J by 4 bases, and 8 bases separated the two germline ends. Followed over time, Seattle patients had been enrolled while infection was active. How the authors handled the data: Scientists estimated how many nucleated cells there were by amplifying reference gene primers. Profiling relied on immunoSEQ multiplex PCR, and the TCRdb table lists in-frame clones only, not all of them. V and J calls and clone size follow that table, whereas D and trimming were derived from the DNA. The sample carries over 200,000 clones, approximately 91% recorded once.

Sequenced sample: peripheral blood. The rearrangement links TRBV28 to TRBJ2-2, with a possible D match to TRBD2 (5 bases). This TCR was sampled from a person aged 18-30 years with COVID-19, enrolled during active disease. The CDR3 bases are TGTGCCAGCCGACGGGGCACCGGGGAGCTGTTTTTT. It translates to CASRRGTGELFF.